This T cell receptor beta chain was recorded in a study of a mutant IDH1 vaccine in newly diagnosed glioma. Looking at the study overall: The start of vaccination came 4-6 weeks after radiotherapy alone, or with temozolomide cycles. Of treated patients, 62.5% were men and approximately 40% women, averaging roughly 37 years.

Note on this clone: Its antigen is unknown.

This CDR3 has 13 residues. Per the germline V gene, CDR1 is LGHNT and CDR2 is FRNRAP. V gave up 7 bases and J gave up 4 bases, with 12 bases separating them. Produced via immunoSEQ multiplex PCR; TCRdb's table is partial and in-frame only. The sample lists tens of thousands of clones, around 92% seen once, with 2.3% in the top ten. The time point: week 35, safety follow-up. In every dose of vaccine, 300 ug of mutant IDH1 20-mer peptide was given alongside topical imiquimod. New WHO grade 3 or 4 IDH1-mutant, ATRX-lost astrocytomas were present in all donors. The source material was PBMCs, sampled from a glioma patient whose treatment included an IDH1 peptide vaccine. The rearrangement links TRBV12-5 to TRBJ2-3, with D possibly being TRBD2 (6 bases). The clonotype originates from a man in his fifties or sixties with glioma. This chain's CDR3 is CASAVLASDTQYF. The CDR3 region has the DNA TGTGCTAGTGCCGTGCTAGCGTCAGATACGCAGTATTTT.